A single sample is the source of the 22 T cell receptor beta chains below, sequenced in a study of T cells in narcolepsy. Profiling relied on immunoSEQ multiplex PCR, and the TCRdb table lists in-frame clones only, not all of them. The profile shows 20,000 to 25,000 clones, approximately 84% of them singletons. The sequenced sample was CD45RA- memory CD4+ T cells from PBMCs. The source is a human donor with narcolepsy.

The sample holds a few counts of this clone. The rearrangement links TRBV6-5 to TRBJ1-1, with D possibly TRBD1 on 6 matching bases. Trimming left V 5 bases short and J 10 bases short, with 14 bases between. The CDR3 runs 12 residues. Germline values: CDR1 MNHEY, CDR2 SVGAGI. CDR3 amino acids: CASSRPGVGAFF. For the CDR3, the DNA is TGTGCCAGCAGTCGACCAGGGGTGGGAGCTTTCTTT.

This chain connects TRBV5-6 to TRBJ1-2; the D gene is possibly TRBD1 (6 bases). Deletions cut 4 bases from V and 8 bases from J, with 12 bases between. CDR3 size: 12 residues. Germline CDR1 reads SGHDT; CDR2 reads YYEEEE. CDR3 sequence (DNA): TGTGCCAGCAGCCGGGGACAATTGGGCTACACCTTC. Its protein product is CASSRGQLGYTF.

This clone appeared once. The chain links TRBV19 to TRBJ1-2, with unresolved D. In germline, CDR1 is LNHDA, CDR2 SQIVND (reference sequence). Trimming removed 11 bases from V and 2 bases from J, with 9 bases in between. The CDR3 length is 11 residues. CDR3 in DNA: TGTGCCGCCGCGAGAAACTATGGCTACACCTTC. Protein sequence: CAAARNYGYTF.

The V call is TRBV14, the J call TRBJ2-7; 8 bases are a match to TRBD1. Germline CDR1 is SGHDN and CDR2 is FVKESK. CDR3 size: 16 residues. The V gene end was trimmed by 4 bases and the J gene end by 3 bases; junction bases not matched to a gene: 11. CDR3 sequence reads: CASSLGRDRRIYEQYF. The DNA of the CDR3 is TGTGCCAGCAGCCTAGGCCGGGACAGGCGAATCTACGAGCAGTACTTC.

Points on this clone: Other DNA sequences from this sample encode an identical CDR3 as well. The V gene is TRBV9, the J gene TRBJ2-7; D unclear. This CDR3 has 14 residues. Germline CDR1 and CDR2: SGDLS and YYNGEE. V was pared by 0 bases and J by 5 bases, with 12 bases between. The CDR3 protein is CASSVGGRSHEQYF. CDR3 nucleotides: TGTGCCAGCAGCGTAGGGGGTAGATCCCACGAGCAGTACTTC.

This clone appeared once. The genes are TRBV15 and TRBJ1-2; maybe TRBD1 (5 bases). V was pared by 11 bases and J by 8 bases, with 21 bases between. The germline CDR1 and CDR2 sequences are LNHNV and YYDKDF (reference sequence). This CDR3 has 13 residues. The CDR3 spells CASKGRGTSGYTF. The CDR3 DNA reads as TGTGCCTCTAAGGGCCGGGGGACCAGCGGCTACACCTTC.

V and J are TRBV19 and TRBJ2-7, with 7 positions matching TRBD1. This CDR3 has 15 residues. From germline, CDR1 is LNHDA and CDR2 SQIVND (reference sequence). Trimming cost V 3 bases and J 4 bases; bases outside gene matches: 9. The CDR3 DNA sequence: TGTGCCAGTAGTATGCACTTGACAGGGAGTTACGAGCAGTACTTC. Translation gives CASSMHLTGSYEQYF.

The chain links TRBV5-1 to TRBJ2-6; D unclear. V was trimmed by 7 bases and J by 2 bases, leaving 4 bases between them. Per the germline V gene, CDR1 is SGHRS and CDR2 is YFSETQ. The CDR3 length is 12 residues. Written as DNA, the CDR3 is TGCGCCAGCGGGACTGGGGCCAACGTCCTGACTTTC. Protein: CASGTGANVLTF.

This rearrangement joins TRBV27 to TRBJ1-5, with unresolved D. Germline V gene sequence: CDR1 MNHEY, CDR2 SMNVEV (reference sequence). Deletions cut 8 bases from V and 4 bases from J, with 9 bases between. CDR3 length equals 12 residues. Written as DNA, the CDR3 is TGTGCCAGCGGTCGGGGAAATCAGCCCCAGCATTTT. Protein sequence: CASGRGNQPQHF.

This chain connects TRBV2 to TRBJ2-7, with 10 positions matching TRBD2. The CDR3 totals 15 residues. The germline CDR1 and CDR2 sequences are SNHLY and FYNNEI. Trimming removed 4 bases from V and 3 bases from J; junction bases left unmatched: 6. CDR3 residues: CASSAGTSAHYEQYF. The DNA of the CDR3 is TGTGCCAGCAGTGCCGGGACTAGCGCCCACTACGAGCAGTACTTC.

This chain connects TRBV27 to TRBJ2-7, with D unresolved. This CDR3 spans 13 amino acids. CDR1 and CDR2 from the germline V gene are MNHEY and SMNVEV (reference sequence). Trimming stripped 8 bases from V and 4 bases from J, with 15 bases between. CDR3 coding DNA: TGTGCCAGCGGACGGCGTGGAGCTTACGAGCAGTACTTC. Residues: CASGRRGAYEQYF.

The chain uses TRBV20-1 and TRBJ2-5; no definite D call. This CDR3 contains 10 residues. Germline assignment: CDR1 DFQATT and CDR2 SNEGSKA (reference sequence). V lost 2 bases and J 4 bases, leaving 2 bases between the germline ends. The CDR3 coding sequence is TGCAGTGCTAGAAGAGAGACCCAGTACTTC. Translated, it gives CSARRETQYF.

V usage is TRBV6-1 and J usage is TRBJ2-2; the D gene is possibly TRBD2 (7 bases). Germline assignment: CDR1 MNHNS and CDR2 SASEGT. V lost 7 bases, J lost 5 bases, and 17 bases lay in between. This CDR3 spans 15 amino acids. The CDR3 region has the DNA TGTGCCAGCACCCTCGAGGGAGGGGGGACCGGGGAGCTGTTTTTT. Encoded protein: CASTLEGGGTGELFF.

This chain connects TRBV4-1 to TRBJ1-2; D ambiguous. The ends were cut back, 0 bases at V and 10 bases at J, with 18 bases in the middle. The CDR3 runs 15 residues. Germline V gives CDR1 MGHRA, CDR2 YSYEKL. The DNA of the CDR3 is TGCGCCAGCAGCCAAGATCCGACAACCAAACCCCCCTACACCTTC. This encodes CASSQDPTTKPPYTF.

V usage is TRBV7-2 and J usage is TRBJ1-3, with TRBD1 as a possible D gene (6 bases). The V gene lost 5 bases and the J gene lost 0 bases, with 11 bases spanning the gap. Germline V gives CDR1 SGHTA, CDR2 FQGNSA. This CDR3 contains 15 residues. The CDR3 spells CASSPDSRSGNTIYF. The DNA of the CDR3 is TGTGCCAGCAGCCCGGACAGCCGCTCTGGAAACACCATATATTTT.

The genes are TRBV5-1 and TRBJ2-1, with TRBD2 matching over 9 bases. Germline V gives CDR1 SGHRS, CDR2 YFSETQ. The CDR3 has 15 amino acids. V lost 5 bases and J lost 8; bases outside the gene matches: 11. DNA for the CDR3: TGCGCCAGCAGTCAGGCTAGCGGGACAGTCTATGAGCAGTTCTTC. Protein product: CASSQASGTVYEQFF.

The chain is built from TRBV6-6 and TRBJ2-2; D perhaps matches TRBD1 (6 bases). Germline values: CDR1 MNHNY, CDR2 SVGAGI (reference sequence). Trimming removed 11 bases at V and 6 bases at J, with 16 bases between. This CDR3 contains 13 residues. CDR3 nucleotide sequence: TGTGCCGGGAGACAGGTGGGGTCCGGGGAGCTGTTTTTT. Translation gives CAGRQVGSGELFF.

The rearrangement uses TRBV2 and TRBJ2-7; D unclear. This CDR3 spans 14 amino acids. From germline, CDR1 is SNHLY and CDR2 FYNNEI. V lost 3 bases and J lost 3, with 12 bases in between. The CDR3 loop reads CASSEKTGHYEQYF. CDR3 bases: TGTGCCAGCAGTGAGAAAACTGGTCACTACGAGCAGTACTTC.

V usage is TRBV29-1 and J usage is TRBJ2-5; D might be TRBD2 (6 bases). V shed 7 bases and J shed 5 bases, with 23 bases lying between them. Germline V gives CDR1 SQVTM, CDR2 ANQGSEA. This CDR3 comprises 15 residues. The CDR3: CSGTHPGDPAETQYF. As DNA, the CDR3 is TGCAGCGGCACGCACCCGGGAGACCCGGCGGAGACCCAGTACTTC.

The rearrangement joins TRBV5-1 to TRBJ2-7, with 12 bases matching TRBD1. Germline CDR1 is SGHRS and CDR2 is YFSETQ. This CDR3 is built from 16 residues. Unmatched junction bases numbered 14, after V lost 4 bases and J lost 9 bases. The CDR3 sequence: CASSEKSGTGGGVQYF. The CDR3 nucleotides read TGCGCCAGCAGCGAAAAATCCGGGACAGGGGGCGGGGTGCAGTACTTC.

This rearrangement joins TRBV2 to TRBJ2-3; 8 bases match TRBD2. With 7 bases clipped from V and 3 bases from J, the junction kept 12 bases outside the gene matches. Germline CDR1 reads SNHLY; CDR2 reads FYNNEI. The length of the CDR3 is 16 residues. The CDR3 coding sequence is TGTGCCAGCACCAGCGGGAGACTAGCTCAGACAGATACGCAGTATTTT. Its translation is CASTSGRLAQTDTQYF.

The V and J genes are TRBV27 and TRBJ1-2, with TRBD1 matching 9 bases. V was pared by 0 bases and J by 6 bases, with 14 bases of the junction left unmatched. This CDR3 spans 18 amino acids. Per the germline V gene, CDR1 is MNHEY and CDR2 is SMNVEV (reference sequence). CDR3 residues: CASSLSGTGMDLGHGYTF. CDR3 sequence (DNA): TGTGCCAGCAGTTTATCCGGGACAGGGATGGACTTGGGGCATGGCTACACCTTC.